This TCR beta chain was documented in a study of T-cell memory formation after mild COVID-19. This clonotype occurred a few times. Its antigen remains unknown. TCRdb processed the 5' RACE reads anew with MiXCR; each CDR3 protein has one entry. Altogether roughly 200,000 distinct CDR3 sequences are present, 18% being singletons, with the ten largest covering roughly 2.3%. Findings of the study overall: Later expanders leaned CD4+, whereas clones that contracted between day 15 and 85 were balanced CD4/CD8.

This TCR was sampled from an adult woman who had mild COVID-19 (a few samples of this study predate the infection). Cell type and time point are not known. Sample: PBMCs or a T cell subset sorted from them (not recorded which).

The CDR3 reads CASSPWTGRAGMNTEAFF. CDR3 DNA: TGTGCCAGCAGTCCCTGGACAGGTCGGGCGGGAATGAACACTGAAGCTTTCTTT. The genes are TRBV12-3 or TRBV12-4 and TRBJ1-1; 7 nucleotides line up with TRBD1. V shed 5 bases, J shed 0 bases, and the junction held 15 bases outside the gene matches. This CDR3 spans 18 amino acids.